This entry lists 31 T cell receptor beta chains sequenced from one sample in a study of blood T cell repertoires in COVID-19. Profiling relied on immunoSEQ multiplex PCR, and the TCRdb table lists in-frame clones only, not all of them. Among over 150,000 clones listed, around four fifths were seen once. What was sequenced was peripheral blood. The receptors stem from a woman of 80 years or more with COVID-19, enrolled during active disease.

The J gene is TRBJ2-1, the V gene TRBV15; 10 positions match TRBD2. The germline gives CDR1 LNHNV, CDR2 YYDKDF (reference sequence). Trimming took 6 bases from V and 7 from J; bases not matched to a gene: 6. The CDR3 totals 14 residues. CDR3 region: CATRGLAASNEQFF. The CDR3 DNA follows: TGTGCCACCAGAGGACTAGCGGCCTCGAATGAGCAGTTCTTC.

The chain uses TRBV5-6 and TRBJ1-4, with 9 bases that match TRBD1. The CDR3 spans 15 residues. Germline trimming cut 4 bases from V and 6 bases from J; bases unmatched to any gene: 7. CDR1 is SGHDT, CDR2 YYEEEE, per germline. The CDR3 DNA reads as TGTGCCAGCAGCACCCGGGACAGGGTCTATGAAAAACTGTTTTTT. Translated, it gives CASSTRDRVYEKLFF.

The chain uses TRBV15 and TRBJ2-5, with D unresolved. This CDR3 is built from 16 residues. Trimming removed 1 base at V and 1 base at J, with 13 bases between. Germline assignment: CDR1 LNHNV and CDR2 YYDKDF (reference sequence). The CDR3 DNA reads TGTGCCACCAGCAGAGGTTCATCCTATTCCCAAGAGACCCAGTACTTC. Its protein is CATSRGSSYSQETQYF.

The rearrangement links TRBV7-8 to TRBJ2-1; 11 bases are shared with TRBD2. Trimming at V came to 1 base and at J to 6 bases, leaving 5 bases not matched to a gene. The CDR3 covers 16 residues. Germline V lookup: CDR1 SGHVS, CDR2 FQNEAQ. CDR3 region: CASSLVRLAGLNEQFF. The CDR3 nucleotides are TGTGCCAGCAGCTTAGTAAGACTAGCGGGACTCAATGAGCAGTTCTTC. The complete variable domain, with remaining parts taken from reference TRBV7-8 and TRBJ2-1, reads GAGVSQSPRYKVAKRGQDVALRCDPISGHVSLFWYQQALGQGPEFLTYFQNEAQLDKSGLPSDRFFAERPEGSVSTLKIQRTQQEDSAVYLCASSLVRLAGLNEQFFGPGTRLTVL.

J is TRBJ1-3 and V is TRBV18, with 8 bases fitting TRBD1. The CDR3 extends over 15 amino acids. J lost 0 bases, V lost 7 bases, and 5 bases had no gene match. The germline V gene has CDR1 KGHSH and CDR2 LQKENI. As DNA, the CDR3 is TGTGCCAGCTTCCCAGGGGGCTCCTCTGGAAACACCATATATTTT. The encoded protein is CASFPGGSSGNTIYF.

The chain recombines TRBV7-9 with TRBJ2-1; TRBD1 matches 7 bases. The CDR3 runs to 16 residues. Germline V gene sequence: CDR1 SEHNR, CDR2 FQNEAQ (reference sequence). With 7 bases clipped from V and 2 bases from J, the junction kept 11 bases outside the gene matches. The CDR3: CASTPMSGQTYNEQFF. The CDR3, as DNA: TGTGCCAGCACCCCGATGTCGGGACAGACCTACAATGAGCAGTTCTTC.

This chain links TRBV14 with TRBJ2-7, with TRBD1 as a possible D gene (5 bases). V was trimmed by 2 bases and J by 2 bases, leaving 22 bases between them. CDR1 and CDR2 (germline): SGHDN, FVKESK. The CDR3 is made up of 18 amino acids. The CDR3 is CASSQRRRRGLIPYEQYF. CDR3 nucleotides: TGTGCCAGCAGCCAAAGGCGTAGAAGGGGCCTTATTCCCTACGAGCAGTACTTC.

The gene calls are TRBV10-3 and TRBJ2-1, with 7 bases fitting TRBD1. The CDR3 is 13 amino acids. J lost 4 bases, V lost 4 bases, and 1 base had no gene match. CDR1 and CDR2 (germline): ENHRY, SYGVKD. The DNA for the CDR3 is TGTGCCATCAGTGCGGACAGGTACAATGAGCAGTTCTTC. Amino acids: CAISADRYNEQFF.

The CDR3 loop is CASSLTVSGAFF. CDR3 sequence (DNA): TGTGCCAGCAGTTTAACGGTATCTGGAGCTTTCTTT. The rearrangement uses TRBV28 and TRBJ1-1; no definite D call. Trimming removed 2 bases from V and 10 bases from J, with 11 bases in between. The V gene's germline CDR1 is MDHEN and CDR2 SYDVKM. The CDR3 is made up of 12 amino acids. The full variable domain, its missing parts supplied by reference TRBV28 and TRBJ1-1, is DVKVTQSSRYLVKRTGEKVFLECVQDMDHENMFWYRQDPGLGLRLIYFSYDVKMKEKGDIPEGYSVSREKKERFSLILESASTNQTSMYLCASSLTVSGAFFGQGTRLTVV.

The rearrangement joins TRBV15 to TRBJ2-1; 7 nucleotides match TRBD1. J lost 9 bases, V lost 1 base, and 9 bases had no gene match. CDR1 LNHNV and CDR2 YYDKDF come from the germline V gene (reference sequence). CDR3 length: 15 amino acids. The CDR3 here is CATSRGQGEGREQFF. CDR3 bases: TGTGCCACCAGCAGAGGACAGGGAGAGGGCCGTGAGCAGTTCTTC. Full variable domain (missing parts from reference TRBV15 and TRBJ2-1): DAMVIQNPRYQVTQFGKPVTLSCSQTLNHNVMYWYQQKSSQAPKLLFHYYDKDFNNEADTPDNFQSRRPNTSFCFLDIRSPGLGDTAMYLCATSRGQGEGREQFFGPGTRLTVL.

The J gene is TRBJ2-1, the V gene TRBV20-1, with D maybe TRBD2 (6 bases). V lost 3 bases to trimming and J lost 0 bases, with 9 bases between them. Germline V lookup: CDR1 DFQATT, CDR2 SNEGSKA (reference sequence). The CDR3 is 14 amino acids. CDR3 coding DNA: TGCAGTGCTAGTCCCGGGGGCTCCTACAATGAGCAGTTCTTC. This gives the protein CSASPGGSYNEQFF.

The CDR3: CASSLRLNTGELFF. The CDR3 bases are TGTGCCAGCAGTTTAAGACTAAACACCGGGGAGCTGTTTTTT. The V call is TRBV28, the J call TRBJ2-2; TRBD2 is a possible D gene (5 bases). In germline, CDR1 is MDHEN, CDR2 SYDVKM. This CDR3 has 14 amino acids. V shed 2 bases and J shed 2 bases, with 6 bases lying between them. Full variable domain (outside the CDR3, taken from reference TRBV28 and TRBJ2-2): DVKVTQSSRYLVKRTGEKVFLECVQDMDHENMFWYRQDPGLGLRLIYFSYDVKMKEKGDIPEGYSVSREKKERFSLILESASTNQTSMYLCASSLRLNTGELFFGEGSRLTVL.

DNA of the CDR3: TGCGCCAGCAGCTCTACACTGACTAGCGGGAGTTTCGAGCAGTACTTC. This gives the protein CASSSTLTSGSFEQYF. The rearrangement uses TRBV5-1 and TRBJ2-7, with TRBD2 matching over 12 bases. V was clipped by 3 bases and J by 6 bases; unmatched bases: 10. This CDR3 comprises 16 residues. Germline CDR1 and CDR2: SGHRS and YFSETQ.

This chain joins TRBV6-6 and TRBJ1-2, with TRBD1 as a possible D gene (6 bases). Trimming shortened V by 5 bases and J by 2 bases, and 21 bases separated the two germline ends. The germline gives CDR1 MNHNY, CDR2 SVGAGI (reference sequence). The CDR3 is made up of 17 amino acids. The CDR3 DNA reads TGTGCCAGCAGTCGCGGGGGGGCAGGGGTGGCGAACTATGGCTACACCTTC. Amino acid sequence: CASSRGGAGVANYGYTF.

This clone was detected once. The genes are TRBV28 and TRBJ1-3; D gene ambiguous. The CDR3 totals 14 residues. In germline, CDR1 is MDHEN, CDR2 SYDVKM. The germline V and J ends were trimmed by 3 bases and 2 bases, with 8 bases remaining between them. The CDR3 sequence is CASSLRFTGNTIYF. CDR3 coding DNA: TGTGCCAGCAGTTTGAGGTTTACTGGAAACACCATATATTTT. Combining the CDR3 with reference TRBV28 and TRBJ1-3 gives the whole variable domain DVKVTQSSRYLVKRTGEKVFLECVQDMDHENMFWYRQDPGLGLRLIYFSYDVKMKEKGDIPEGYSVSREKKERFSLILESASTNQTSMYLCASSLRFTGNTIYFGEGSWLTVV.

The chain links TRBV29-1 to TRBJ1-2; no definite D call. This CDR3 has 11 amino acids. V was pared by 5 bases and J by 2 bases, with 6 bases between. Per the germline V gene, CDR1 is SQVTM and CDR2 is ANQGSEA. Here the CDR3 DNA reads TGCAGCGTTAAACAGAACTATGGCTACACCTTC. It encodes CSVKQNYGYTF.

J is TRBJ1-1 and V is TRBV7-9; 7 bases are a match to TRBD1. The J segment lost 5 bases and the V segment lost 5 bases, leaving 5 bases of the junction unmatched. The CDR3 sequence is 13 residues long. Germline-derived CDR1 and CDR2 are SEHNR and FQNEAQ (reference sequence). CDR3 bases: TGTGCCAGCAGCCCGACAGGGCGGACTGAAGCTTTCTTT. Residues: CASSPTGRTEAFF.

Worth noting for this clone: Just one base apart from a much larger clone, this may be a read error. The rearrangement uses TRBV5-4 and TRBJ1-2, with D perhaps matching TRBD1 (6 bases). This CDR3 spans 13 amino acids. Germline values: CDR1 SGHNT, CDR2 YYREEE (reference sequence). Trimming removed 0 bases at V and 3 bases at J, with 6 bases between. DNA for the CDR3: TGTGCCAGCAGCTTGGCAGGGGACTATGGCTACACCTTC. It encodes CASSLAGDYGYTF.

The rearrangement joins TRBV2 to TRBJ2-1; no clear D gene. The CDR3 covers 11 residues. V lost 8 bases and J 8 bases, leaving 10 bases between the germline ends. In germline, CDR1 is SNHLY, CDR2 FYNNEI. This CDR3 is CASSAIHEQFF. The CDR3 nucleotides are TGTGCCAGCTCCGCGATCCATGAGCAGTTCTTC.

The chain combines TRBV4-1 with TRBJ1-4; tentative D call: TRBD1 (5 bases). Germline loops: CDR1 MGHRA, CDR2 YSYEKL. The CDR3 is 16 residues long. The ends were cut back, 4 bases at V and 4 bases at J, with 16 bases in the middle. The CDR3 region has the DNA TGCGCCAGCAGCCGAGGTGAAGGGGTCAGTAATGAAAAACTGTTTTTT. This gives the protein CASSRGEGVSNEKLFF.

J is TRBJ1-1 and V is TRBV9; 9 nucleotides line up with TRBD1. Germline V gene sequence: CDR1 SGDLS, CDR2 YYNGEE. V was clipped by 2 bases and J by 5 bases; unmatched bases: 4. The CDR3 loop spans 14 amino acids. CDR3 loop: CASSVGQGITEAFF. The CDR3 DNA follows: TGTGCCAGCAGCGTGGGACAGGGAATTACTGAAGCTTTCTTT. Drawing the rest from reference TRBV9 and TRBJ1-1, the complete variable domain is DSGVTQTPKHLITATGQRVTLRCSPRSGDLSVYWYQQSLDQGLQFLIQYYNGEERAKGNILERFSAQQFPDLHSELNLSSLELGDSALYFCASSVGQGITEAFFGQGTRLTVV.

The V gene is TRBV6-5, the J gene TRBJ1-6; perhaps TRBD1 as D (6 bases). The germline V gene has CDR1 MNHEY and CDR2 SVGAGI. Deletions cut 6 bases from V and 13 bases from J, with 13 bases between. This CDR3 contains 12 residues. CDR3 residues: CASRQGKGPLHF. CDR3 DNA sequence: TGTGCCAGCAGGCAGGGGAAAGGTCCCCTCCACTTT.

This clone was observed a few times. V and J are TRBV27 and TRBJ1-5; 9 nucleotides agree with TRBD1. The V gene end was trimmed by 5 bases and the J gene end by 4 bases; junction bases not matched to a gene: 9. Germline CDR1 MNHEY, CDR2 SMNVEV (reference sequence). The CDR3 is made up of 16 amino acids. In nucleotides, the CDR3 is TGTGCCAGCAGTGCCGGGACAGGGTCGTGGAATCAGCCCCAGCATTTT. It encodes CASSAGTGSWNQPQHF.

The chain couples TRBV5-1 to TRBJ2-1; D gene ambiguous. Trimming removed 4 bases at V and 6 bases at J, with 8 bases between. Germline lookup yields CDR1 SGHRS and CDR2 YFSETQ. The CDR3 is 12 residues long. The chain's CDR3 is CASSPSGNEQFF. Here the CDR3 DNA reads TGCGCCAGCAGCCCATCAGGCAATGAGCAGTTCTTC.

The chain carries TRBV16 and TRBJ1-4; no clear D. Trimming cost V 4 bases and J 7 bases, with 19 bases left between them. Germline V CDR1 and CDR2: KGHSY, FQNENV. This CDR3 comprises 16 residues. CDR3 in DNA: TGTGCCAGCAGCCGCCTCCTAGAGGTTTCTGGTGAAAAACTGTTTTTT. It specifies CASSRLLEVSGEKLFF.

The chain has TRBV29-1 and TRBJ1-6; D perhaps matches TRBD1 (6 bases). Germline V gene sequence: CDR1 SQVTM, CDR2 ANQGSEA. This CDR3 is 13 amino acids long. Trimming took 4 bases from V and 8 from J, leaving 12 bases between them. The CDR3: CSVGTGKDSPLHF. CDR3 sequence (DNA): TGCAGCGTTGGAACAGGGAAGGATTCACCCCTCCACTTT.

This rearrangement joins TRBV7-2 to TRBJ2-7; TRBD2 matches 11 bases. The J segment lost 4 bases and the V segment lost 7 bases, leaving 9 bases of the junction unmatched. CDR1 SGHTA and CDR2 FQGNSA come from the germline V gene. The CDR3 covers 15 residues. The CDR3 DNA is TGTGCCAGCAAAGCGGCTAGCGGGGGGCAATACGAGCAGTACTTC. Amino acid sequence: CASKAASGGQYEQYF.

V and J are TRBV18 and TRBJ2-2, with a tentative D call TRBD1 (6 bases). V shed 3 bases and J shed 5 bases, with 13 bases lying between them. The CDR3 length is 15 residues. In germline, CDR1 is KGHSH, CDR2 LQKENI. This CDR3 is CASSPRTAWTGELFF. The CDR3 DNA sequence: TGTGCCAGCTCACCCCGGACAGCCTGGACCGGGGAGCTGTTTTTT.

The chain joins TRBV7-6 to TRBJ2-3; the match to TRBD2 covers 8 bases. This CDR3 is built from 17 residues. J lost 4 bases, V lost 5 bases, and 14 bases had no gene match. CDR1 SGHVS and CDR2 FNYEAQ come from the germline V gene. CDR3 coding DNA: TGTGCCAGCAGCCGGCTACCGGGACTAGGTAGATCAGATACGCAGTATTTT. It translates to CASSRLPGLGRSDTQYF.

V and J are TRBV5-1 and TRBJ2-1; 11 nucleotides line up with TRBD2. The length of the CDR3 is 14 residues. Germline-derived CDR1 and CDR2 are SGHRS and YFSETQ. Trimming at V came to 4 bases and at J to 4 bases, leaving 1 base not matched to a gene. Here the CDR3 DNA reads TGCGCCAGCAGCCGGACTAGCGGGTACAATGAGCAGTTCTTC. Its protein is CASSRTSGYNEQFF. The full variable domain, its missing parts supplied by reference TRBV5-1 and TRBJ2-1, is KAGVTQTPRYLIKTRGQQVTLSCSPISGHRSVSWYQQTPGQGLQFLFEYFSETQRNKGNFPGRFSGRQFSNSRSEMNVSTLELGDSALYLCASSRTSGYNEQFFGPGTRLTVL.

This chain uses TRBV19 with TRBJ1-2; D call uncertain. V was pared by 5 bases and J by 7 bases, with 17 bases between. The CDR3 spans 14 residues. Germline V gives CDR1 LNHDA, CDR2 SQIVND (reference sequence). In DNA, the CDR3 is TGTGCCAGTAGTGCTGCGTCTGGTATAAGTGGCTACACCTTC. This sequence encodes CASSAASGISGYTF. Together with reference TRBV19 and TRBJ1-2, the CDR3 gives the full variable domain: DGGITQSPKYLFRKEGQNVTLSCEQNLNHDAMYWYRQDPGQGLRLIYYSQIVNDFQKGDIAEGYSVSREKKESFPLTVTSAQKNPTAFYLCASSAASGISGYTFGSGTRLTVV.